These 5 T cell receptor beta chains share one sample of origin, sequenced in a study of blood T cell repertoires in COVID-19. TCRdb keeps only in-frame clones here, not all; method: immunoSEQ multiplex PCR. This repertoire shows 200,000 to 250,000 clones, around 84% found once; its top ten account for approximately 2.6%. The sequenced sample was peripheral blood. These receptors came from a man over 45 who had recovered from COVID-19.

The chain joins TRBV27 to TRBJ1-2; D gene ambiguous. The CDR3 runs 13 residues. Trimming removed 7 bases from V and 0 bases from J, with 9 bases in between. Germline CDR1 and CDR2: MNHEY and SMNVEV (reference sequence). The CDR3 sequence is CASKLDPNYGYTF. The CDR3 DNA reads as TGTGCCAGCAAATTAGATCCTAACTATGGCTACACCTTC.

The rearrangement joins TRBV4-2 to TRBJ2-1; D unresolved. V was shortened by 0 bases and J by 6 bases, with 15 bases between the two germline ends. The CDR3 is 16 amino acids. Germline CDR1 is LGHNA and CDR2 is YNFKEQ. The CDR3 DNA is TGTGCCAGCAGCCAAGAACTGGTGAGGCTCGGCAATGAGCAGTTCTTC. Protein: CASSQELVRLGNEQFF.

This clone has more than one count but fewer than ten. This chain links TRBV3-1 (or the pseudogene TRBV3-2) with TRBJ2-3, with a possible D match to TRBD2 (5 bases). Trimming took off 6 bases at V and 3 bases at J, with 16 bases between the two ends. The germline CDR1 and CDR2 sequences are LGHDT and YNNKEL (reference sequence). CDR3 length equals 15 residues. The CDR3 reads CASRRTGFLTDTQYF. As DNA, the CDR3 is TGTGCCAGCAGACGGACTGGGTTTTTGACAGATACGCAGTATTTT.

This clone appeared once. V is TRBV6-1 and J is TRBJ2-1; 12 bases line up with TRBD2. Unmatched junction bases numbered 4, after V lost 2 bases and J lost 8 bases. The length of the CDR3 is 15 residues. The V gene's germline CDR1 is MNHNS and CDR2 SASEGT. The CDR3 region has the DNA TGTGCCAGCAGTGAAAGACTAGCGGGAGTTTATGAGCAGTTCTTC. Translation gives CASSERLAGVYEQFF.

The V and J genes are TRBV18 and TRBJ2-7; D gene ambiguous. Trimming stripped 4 bases from V and 1 base from J, with 5 bases between. The CDR3 sequence is 12 residues long. Germline loops: CDR1 KGHSH, CDR2 LQKENI. CDR3 nucleotide sequence: TGTGCCAGCTCACAATTATCCTACGAGCAGTACTTC. Translating gives CASSQLSYEQYF.